This TCR beta chain was identified in a study of blood T cells in healthy people across ages. Study outcomes and limitations: Relative to aged donors, long-lived donors carried more naive CD4+ cells and displayed higher diversity. PBMCs that were unsorted prevented a conclusive naive versus antigen-experienced comparison.

The second PCR ran roughly 6 to 11 cycles with a sample-barcoded 5' primer and J-beta primers. TCRdb reprocessed the 5' RACE reads via MiXCR and lists one record per CDR3 protein. The sample has 750,000 to 950,000 distinct CDR3 sequences; 25% to 35% are singletons. A note on this clonotype: Its antigen is undetermined.

Separately, the same data were catalogued under a study of T cells of mothers and their children. From that second work: Nine systemically healthy Caucasian donors: three mothers, six children.

The receptor was isolated from a woman in her thirties or forties in good health. The sequenced material came from blood.

The CDR3 protein is CASSSTGANQPQHF. The CDR3 DNA sequence: TGTGCCAGCAGTTCCACAGGGGCCAATCAGCCCCAGCATTTT. The V and J genes are TRBV28 and TRBJ1-5; 7 bases match TRBD1. Germline-derived CDR1 and CDR2 are MDHEN and SYDVKM. V lost 4 bases and J lost 3; bases outside the gene matches: 3. This CDR3 comprises 14 residues.